This T cell receptor (beta chain) was captured by sequencing in a study of lymphopenia after photon versus proton radiotherapy. Assay used: immunoSEQ multiplex PCR; TCRdb lists only in-frame clones, some missing. Among roughly 25,000 clones, approximately 85% were seen once, and the ten largest hold 5.2%. Sequences were derived from peripheral blood, sampled from a patient treated with photon-based radiotherapy. This receptor was obtained from a man aged 30-40 years with gastric cancer.

This chain's CDR3 is CASSLEGRSWAQPQHF. Written as DNA, the CDR3 is TGTGCCAGCAGCTTGGAGGGTCGGTCCTGGGCCCAGCCCCAGCATTTT. This sequence joins TRBV5-8 and TRBJ1-5; D uncertain. The CDR3 runs 16 residues. The germline CDR1 and CDR2 sequences are SGHTS and YDEGEE. Between the trimmed V and J ends, which lost 0 bases and 7 bases, there was a span of 17 bases.